This TCR beta chain came from a study of cytomegalovirus exposure and HLA in healthy donors. General study findings and limits: What TCR beta sequences reportedly achieved was accurate prediction of HLA-A and HLA-B alleles in most subjects. For most TCR sequences rarity was the rule, although some public TCRs occurred in many donors. Being indistinguishable, some V segments were excluded, TRBV6-2 and TRBV6-3 among them. Segments of the TCR beta V type were, in most cases, productive about 90% or about 30% of the time in an earlier analysis.

The CDR3 is 18 amino acids. Germline lookup yields CDR1 KGHSH and CDR2 LQKENI. V was pared by 3 bases and J by 8 bases, with 14 bases of the junction left unmatched. The study ran its PCR with 60 Vbeta and 13 Jbeta primers. Measured with immunoSEQ multiplex PCR; TCRdb has only the in-frame clones, and not every one. The profile covers about 120,000 clones, with roughly 77% appearing a single time and under 2% taken by the ten largest. Regarding this clone: The antigen is not known.

The sequenced material came from PBMCs. The origin of this receptor is a man in his late teens or twenties in good health and CMV-seronegative. The rearrangement links TRBV18 to TRBJ2-1, with TRBD2 matching 12 bases. The CDR3 spells CASSPRLTSGGTLDEQFF. The CDR3 region has the DNA TGTGCCAGCTCACCTCGCCTGACTAGCGGGGGAACCCTGGATGAGCAGTTCTTC.